The rows below give T cell receptor beta chains drawn from one sample of a study of CD8 T cells in ankylosing spondylitis. TCRdb analysed the 5' RACE reads with MiXCR anew, one entry per CDR3 protein. The table has some 54,000 distinct CDR3 sequences, approximately 7.4% seen once. The sequenced sample consisted of blood, either unsorted or a sorted T cell fraction (not recorded which). All receptors derive from a female donor with ankylosing spondylitis or in good health (not recorded which). Both conserved end residues are part of each CDR3. A D gene is named only where the DNA matches it firmly. Clone size is shown for a subset of rows, as once, few, many or a class of expanded clone.

D | J | size | V | DNA | CDR3
. | TRBJ1-1 | many | TRBV9 | TGTGCCAGCAGCCCCGAGGCGTGGGGGAACACTGAAGCTTTCTTT | CASSPEAWGNTEAFF
TRBD1 | TRBJ1-4 | many | TRBV5-1 | TGCGCCAGCAGCCACGGGGGACAGGGAAATGAAAAACTGTTTTTT | CASSHGGQGNEKLFF
. | TRBJ2-7 | many | TRBV7-2 | TGTGCCAGCAGCTTAGGGGGATCCCGATCCTACGAGCAGTACTTC | CASSLGGSRSYEQYF
. | TRBJ1-5 | many | TRBV20-1 | TGCAGTGCTAAGGATGTAAGGGGCCAGGGCCATCAGCCCCAGCATTTT | CSAKDVRGQGHQPQHF
. | TRBJ2-2 | . | TRBV7-2 | TGTGCCAGCAATACCCGAGGGGGTCAGTTCGGGGAGCTGTTTTTT | CASNTRGGQFGELFF
TRBD1 | TRBJ1-1 | many | TRBV29-1 | TGCAGCGTTGTGGCCTCAGGGGGCAGGACTGAAGCTTTCTTT | CSVVASGGRTEAFF
. | TRBJ1-1 | many | TRBV25-1 | TGTGCCAGCAGTGATGGGTTGGCCACTGAAGCTTTCTTT | CASSDGLATEAFF
. | TRBJ2-2 | many | TRBV5-1 | TGCGCCAGCAGCTTCGCAGGCACCGGGGAGCTGTTTTTT | CASSFAGTGELFF
TRBD2 | TRBJ2-3 | many | TRBV7-3 | TGTGCCAGCAGCTTAAGGCCTAGCGGGGGGGGGTTAACAGATACGCAGTATTTT | CASSLRPSGGGLTDTQYF
. | TRBJ1-5 | many | TRBV7-6 | TGTGCCAGCAGCTTAGCGGGGGGGTGGGACCAGCCCCAGCATTTT | CASSLAGGWDQPQHF
. | TRBJ2-1 | many | TRBV20-1 | TGCAGTGCTAGTACCGGGCAGGGTCGGATCAATGAGCAGTTCTTC | CSASTGQGRINEQFF
. | TRBJ1-3 | many | TRBV10-3 | TGTGCCATCAGTGAGGAGTCTGGAAACACCATATATTTT | CAISEESGNTIYF
. | TRBJ1-6 | many | TRBV28 | TGTGCCAGCAGCCGCCGCCCGGCCATCTATAATTCACCCCTCCACTTT | CASSRRPAIYNSPLHF
. | TRBJ2-5 | few | TRBV7-9 | TGTGCCAGCAGCTCACTCTCAGGGGAGACCCAGTACTTC | CASSSLSGETQYF
. | TRBJ1-5 | many | TRBV29-1 | TGCAGCGTTGGGGGGGGAAATCAGCCCCAGCATTTT | CSVGGGNQPQHF
TRBD2 | TRBJ2-5 | . | TRBV7-2 | TGTGCCAGCAGCCAGGGACTAACCCAAGAGACCCAGTACTTC | CASSQGLTQETQYF
TRBD2 | TRBJ2-5 | few | TRBV12-3/TRBV12-4 | TGTGCCAGCAGTTTACTAGCGGGGGGCATCCAAGAGACCCAGTACTTC | CASSLLAGGIQETQYF
. | TRBJ1-2 | many | TRBV5-1 | TGCGCCAGCAGCTTGGCGGGGGCTGGCTATGGCTACACCTTC | CASSLAGAGYGYTF
TRBD2 | TRBJ2-3 | many | TRBV20-1 | TGCAGTGCTAGAGATAGCGGGGGGGCCCCAGATACGCAGTATTTT | CSARDSGGAPDTQYF
. | TRBJ2-6 | many | TRBV10-2 | TGCGCCAGCAAGGGGCCGGGCTTGGGGGCCAACGTCCTGACTTTC | CASKGPGLGANVLTF
. | TRBJ1-1 | many | TRBV4-3 | TGCGCCAGCAGCCAAGTTTCGGGTGGAGGCACTGAAGCTTTCTTT | CASSQVSGGGTEAFF